Below are 27 T cell receptor beta chains sequenced from a single sample in a study of cytomegalovirus exposure and HLA in healthy donors. Vbeta (60) and Jbeta (13) primers were used in the PCR. Measured with immunoSEQ multiplex PCR; TCRdb has only the in-frame clones, and not every one. The sample contains over 85,000 clones, about 80% of which appear only once. The sequenced material came from PBMCs. These receptors were taken from a man between 40 and 49 years old in good health and CMV-seronegative.

V gene TRBV7-9 combines with J gene TRBJ1-6, with 8 bases matching TRBD1. The CDR3 extends over 16 amino acids. After removal of 5 bases from V and 8 bases from J, the junction contained 11 bases not matched to a gene. CDR1 is SEHNR and CDR2 is FQNEAQ in the germline V gene (reference sequence). CDR3 sequence (DNA): TGTGCCAGCAGCCCCGGGGACGACAGGGGATATTCACCCCTCCACTTT. It translates to CASSPGDDRGYSPLHF.

The chain has TRBV5-1 and TRBJ2-2; 7 bases line up with TRBD2. This CDR3 comprises 15 residues. Looked up from germline, CDR1 is SGHRS and CDR2 is YFSETQ. Germline trimming cut 1 base from V and 6 bases from J; bases unmatched to any gene: 6. CDR3 region: CASSLRAGVAGELFF. In DNA, the CDR3 is TGCGCCAGCAGCTTGAGGGCGGGAGTGGCCGGGGAGCTGTTTTTT. The variable domain in full, with the rest retrieved from reference TRBV5-1 and TRBJ2-2, is KAGVTQTPRYLIKTRGQQVTLSCSPISGHRSVSWYQQTPGQGLQFLFEYFSETQRNKGNFPGRFSGRQFSNSRSEMNVSTLELGDSALYLCASSLRAGVAGELFFGEGSRLTVL.

The rearrangement uses TRBV4-1 and TRBJ1-1; 7 bases are a match to TRBD1. J lost 6 bases, V lost 4 bases, and 11 bases had no gene match. The length of the CDR3 is 15 residues. Germline values: CDR1 MGHRA, CDR2 YSYEKL. The CDR3 DNA reads as TGCGCCAGCAGCCGCCAAGACAGGGAAGTTCCTGAAGCTTTCTTT. It specifies CASSRQDREVPEAFF.

The V call is TRBV30, the J call TRBJ2-7, with 10 bases aligning to TRBD1. The ends lost 2 bases at V and 5 bases at J; junction bases unmatched: 9. Germline CDR1 and CDR2: GTSNPN and SVGIG (reference sequence). This CDR3 comprises 15 residues. As DNA, the CDR3 is TGTGCCTGGAGTAAATTAAGACAGGGGGCGGACGAGCAGTACTTC. Its translation is CAWSKLRQGADEQYF.

The chain has TRBV19 and TRBJ2-6; D possibly corresponds to TRBD2 (6 bases). The CDR3 is 17 residues long. V gave up 8 bases and J gave up 0 bases, with 17 bases separating them. Germline CDR1 LNHDA, CDR2 SQIVND (reference sequence). For the CDR3, the DNA is TGTGCCAGTCAACAGCCCGGAGGGAGCTCTGGGGCCAACGTCCTGACTTTC. As protein: CASQQPGGSSGANVLTF.

This chain uses TRBV6-1 with TRBJ2-3; 11 bases are shared with TRBD2. The CDR3 contains 15 residues. The J segment lost 4 bases and the V segment lost 1 base, leaving 1 base of the junction unmatched. Germline CDR1 reads MNHNS; CDR2 reads SASEGT. CDR3 bases: TGTGCCAGCAGTGAAGTAGCGGGGGGGCCAGATACGCAGTATTTT. Translation gives CASSEVAGGPDTQYF.

There are a few counts of this clone. This sequence joins TRBV6-1 and TRBJ2-6, with D uncertain. The germline gives CDR1 MNHNS, CDR2 SASEGT. Trimming removed 4 bases from V and 4 bases from J, with 8 bases in between. This CDR3 region has 14 residues. For the CDR3, the DNA is TGTGCCAGCAGTGCCGGGTACGGGGCCAACGTCCTGACTTTC. This codes for CASSAGYGANVLTF.

The chain combines TRBV7-8 with TRBJ2-1; 7 positions match TRBD2. The ends lost 4 bases at V and 2 bases at J; junction bases unmatched: 5. The germline V gene has CDR1 SGHVS and CDR2 FQNEAQ. The CDR3 is 15 residues long. CDR3 in amino acids: CASSSRLATYNEQFF. The CDR3 DNA sequence: TGTGCCAGCAGCTCTCGACTAGCAACCTACAATGAGCAGTTCTTC. The full variable domain, rest sourced from reference TRBV7-8 and TRBJ2-1, is GAGVSQSPRYKVAKRGQDVALRCDPISGHVSLFWYQQALGQGPEFLTYFQNEAQLDKSGLPSDRFFAERPEGSVSTLKIQRTQQEDSAVYLCASSSRLATYNEQFFGPGTRLTVL.

This rearrangement joins TRBV12-5 to TRBJ1-1; 8 bases fit TRBD1. V trimming: 6 bases; J trimming: 10 bases; junction bases outside the gene matches: 7. Germline CDR1 is LGHNT and CDR2 is FRNRAP. The CDR3 runs 12 residues. DNA of the CDR3: TGTGCTAGTGGGTATGGACAGGGCCGAGCTTTCTTT. This translates into CASGYGQGRAFF.

With respect to this clone: Other DNA sequences from this sample encode an identical CDR3 as well. This chain uses TRBV6-5 with TRBJ1-1, with a possible D match to TRBD1 (5 bases). This CDR3 comprises 13 residues. Germline V gene data show CDR1 as MNHEY and CDR2 as SVGAGI. The V and J ends lost 2 bases and 5 bases respectively, with 9 bases between them. Here the CDR3 reads CASSYRGRTEAFF. The DNA of the CDR3 is TGTGCCAGCAGTTACAGGGGCCGAACTGAAGCTTTCTTT.

Comments on this clone: The same CDR3 also results from other DNA sequences found in this sample. J is TRBJ2-7 and V is TRBV2, with D maybe TRBD1 (5 bases). Trimming left V 3 bases short and J 2 bases short, with 8 bases between. This CDR3 is 13 amino acids long. Germline-derived CDR1 and CDR2 are SNHLY and FYNNEI. The CDR3 bases are TGTGCCAGCAGTGAGGGGCTAGCCTACGAGCAGTACTTC. Translating gives CASSEGLAYEQYF.

V and J are TRBV7-8 and TRBJ2-7; D call uncertain. Per germline, CDR1 SGHVS and CDR2 FQNEAQ. The CDR3 loop spans 12 amino acids. V lost 5 bases to trimming and J lost 6 bases, with 11 bases between them. CDR3 protein: CASSPQVSEQYF. As DNA, the CDR3 is TGTGCCAGCAGCCCCCAAGTGAGCGAGCAGTACTTC.

The chain has TRBV28 and TRBJ1-3; TRBD1 matches at 8 bases. Trimming took 5 bases from V and 4 from J; bases not matched to a gene: 10. The CDR3 consists of 16 residues. CDR1 MDHEN and CDR2 SYDVKM come from the germline V gene. The CDR3 loop is CASSLGQGSVGNTIYF. In DNA, the CDR3 is TGTGCCAGCAGTCTAGGACAGGGCTCAGTGGGAAACACCATATATTTT.

The chain uses TRBV15 and TRBJ1-1; D might be TRBD1 (5 bases). This CDR3 is built from 15 residues. Per germline, CDR1 LNHNV and CDR2 YYDKDF (reference sequence). V was pared by 3 bases and J by 3 bases, with 14 bases between. CDR3: CATSSPRVLDTEAFF. The DNA for the CDR3 is TGTGCCACCAGCAGTCCCAGGGTATTGGACACTGAAGCTTTCTTT.

V and J are TRBV30 and TRBJ1-1; D not certain. Trimming took off 2 bases at V and 0 bases at J, with 10 bases between the two ends. CDR3 size: 14 residues. The germline gives CDR1 GTSNPN, CDR2 SVGIG (reference sequence). The CDR3 sequence is CAWSQLQLNTEAFF. The CDR3 DNA reads as TGTGCCTGGAGTCAATTGCAGTTGAACACTGAAGCTTTCTTT.

The chain employs TRBV5-1 and TRBJ1-6; no reliable D call. The CDR3 has 17 residues. Germline CDR1 is SGHRS and CDR2 is YFSETQ. The germline V and J ends were trimmed by 4 bases and 0 bases, with 14 bases remaining between them. The CDR3 is CASSLDSSSSYNSPLHF. For the CDR3, the DNA is TGCGCCAGCAGCCTGGACTCATCGAGCTCCTATAATTCACCCCTCCACTTT. Full variable domain (outside the CDR3, taken from reference TRBV5-1 and TRBJ1-6): KAGVTQTPRYLIKTRGQQVTLSCSPISGHRSVSWYQQTPGQGLQFLFEYFSETQRNKGNFPGRFSGRQFSNSRSEMNVSTLELGDSALYLCASSLDSSSSYNSPLHFGNGTRLTVT.

The rearrangement links TRBV6-5 to TRBJ2-7; 7 nucleotides align to TRBD1. The CDR3 runs 12 residues. Germline values: CDR1 MNHEY, CDR2 SVGAGI. The V gene end was trimmed by 6 bases and the J gene end by 7 bases; junction bases not matched to a gene: 6. In nucleotides, the CDR3 is TGTGCCAGCAGCCGAACAGGGGAAGAGCAGTACTTC. Translation: CASSRTGEEQYF.

This clone has more than one count but fewer than ten. The V and J genes are TRBV29-1 and TRBJ1-2; D call uncertain. CDR1 and CDR2 (germline): SQVTM, ANQGSEA. The CDR3 runs to 11 residues. CDR3 region: CRGDQSGGYTF. The CDR3, as DNA: TGCAGGGGTGATCAATCGGGAGGCTACACCTTC.

V is TRBV6-5 and J is TRBJ1-2, with D perhaps TRBD1 (6 bases). Germline V gene data show CDR1 as MNHEY and CDR2 as SVGAGI. The CDR3 length is 12 residues. V dropped 6 bases and J dropped 8 bases, with 13 bases sitting between them. The CDR3 DNA reads as TGTGCCAGCAGGATAACAGGGTTCGGCTACACCTTC. As protein: CASRITGFGYTF.

This chain links TRBV4-2 with TRBJ2-7, with a weak D call TRBD1 (6 bases). Trimming shortened V by 4 bases and J by 7 bases, and 14 bases separated the two germline ends. This CDR3 is 13 amino acids long. Germline V gene sequence: CDR1 LGHNA, CDR2 YNFKEQ. CDR3 protein: CASSPPRQEEQYF. DNA of the CDR3: TGTGCCAGCAGCCCCCCCCGACAGGAAGAGCAGTACTTC.

CDR3 sequence reads: CASRESRRQPQHF. CDR3 in DNA: TGTGCCAGCAGGGAATCGAGGCGTCAGCCCCAGCATTTT. The chain combines TRBV28 with TRBJ1-5; D is ambiguous. Germline V gene sequence: CDR1 MDHEN, CDR2 SYDVKM. Deletions cut 6 bases from V and 6 bases from J, with 12 bases between. This CDR3 contains 13 residues. Full variable domain (missing parts from reference TRBV28 and TRBJ1-5): DVKVTQSSRYLVKRTGEKVFLECVQDMDHENMFWYRQDPGLGLRLIYFSYDVKMKEKGDIPEGYSVSREKKERFSLILESASTNQTSMYLCASRESRRQPQHFGDGTRLSIL.

CDR3 bases: TGTGCCAGCAGCTTCAGGACTAGCGGCTACAATGAGCAGTTCTTC. Translating it yields CASSFRTSGYNEQFF. The V and J genes are TRBV13 and TRBJ2-1; 10 bases agree with TRBD2. The CDR3 totals 15 residues. Per germline, CDR1 PRHDT and CDR2 FYEKMQ (reference sequence). The trim removed 3 bases at V and 3 bases at J, leaving 2 bases unmatched. Full variable domain (outside the CDR3, taken from reference TRBV13 and TRBJ2-1): AAGVIQSPRHLIKEKRETATLKCYPIPRHDTVYWYQQGPGQDPQFLISFYEKMQSDKGSIPDRFSAQQFSDYHSELNMSSLELGDSALYFCASSFRTSGYNEQFFGPGTRLTVL.

The chain joins TRBV27 to TRBJ1-6; the D gene is possibly TRBD1 (5 bases). This CDR3 is 15 amino acids long. CDR1 is MNHEY, CDR2 SMNVEV, per germline (reference sequence). Trimming shortened V by 6 bases and J by 8 bases, and 17 bases separated the two germline ends. The CDR3 DNA reads as TGTGCCAGCAGCCGCTTGGGGGGGTTATATTCACCCCTCCACTTT. Its translation is CASSRLGGLYSPLHF.

This chain joins TRBV29-1 and TRBJ2-7, with D possibly TRBD2 on 6 matching bases. Trimming took 5 bases from V and 4 from J, leaving 21 bases between them. The CDR3 length is 15 residues. The germline V gene encodes CDR1 SQVTM and CDR2 ANQGSEA. The CDR3 nucleotides read TGCAGCGTTTCCGGGGCGCGGGAAAGGGGTTACGAGCAGTACTTC. Its translation is CSVSGARERGYEQYF.

This clone was seen more than once but under ten times. This rearrangement joins TRBV2 to TRBJ2-7, with TRBD1 identical over 9 bases. V dropped 4 bases and J dropped 6; count of bases not matched to a gene: 7. Germline assignment: CDR1 SNHLY and CDR2 FYNNEI. This CDR3 region has 14 residues. This chain's CDR3 is CASSGRTGVSEQYF. CDR3 coding DNA: TGTGCCAGCAGTGGTAGGACAGGGGTTAGCGAGCAGTACTTC. The variable domain in full, with the rest retrieved from reference TRBV2 and TRBJ2-7, is EPEVTQTPSHQVTQMGQEVILRCVPISNHLYFYWYRQILGQKVEFLVSFYNNEISEKSEIFDDQFSVERPDGSNFTLKIRSTKLEDSAMYFCASSGRTGVSEQYFGPGTRLTVT.

Here the CDR3 reads CASRQGVTNYGYTF. DNA of the CDR3: TGTGCCAGCAGACAGGGGGTTACCAACTATGGCTACACCTTC. The rearrangement links TRBV5-6 to TRBJ1-2; 8 nucleotides line up with TRBD1. With 5 bases clipped from V and 2 bases from J, the junction kept 5 bases outside the gene matches. The CDR3 is 14 amino acids. The germline V gene encodes CDR1 SGHDT and CDR2 YYEEEE.

The rearrangement uses TRBV5-1 and TRBJ1-1; D perhaps matches TRBD1 (6 bases). V dropped 3 bases and J dropped 0 bases, with 18 bases sitting between them. Germline loops: CDR1 SGHRS, CDR2 YFSETQ. This CDR3 contains 17 residues. The CDR3 is CASSYGHGGAMNTEAFF. CDR3 sequence (DNA): TGCGCCAGCAGCTACGGACATGGGGGGGCTATGAACACTGAAGCTTTCTTT.